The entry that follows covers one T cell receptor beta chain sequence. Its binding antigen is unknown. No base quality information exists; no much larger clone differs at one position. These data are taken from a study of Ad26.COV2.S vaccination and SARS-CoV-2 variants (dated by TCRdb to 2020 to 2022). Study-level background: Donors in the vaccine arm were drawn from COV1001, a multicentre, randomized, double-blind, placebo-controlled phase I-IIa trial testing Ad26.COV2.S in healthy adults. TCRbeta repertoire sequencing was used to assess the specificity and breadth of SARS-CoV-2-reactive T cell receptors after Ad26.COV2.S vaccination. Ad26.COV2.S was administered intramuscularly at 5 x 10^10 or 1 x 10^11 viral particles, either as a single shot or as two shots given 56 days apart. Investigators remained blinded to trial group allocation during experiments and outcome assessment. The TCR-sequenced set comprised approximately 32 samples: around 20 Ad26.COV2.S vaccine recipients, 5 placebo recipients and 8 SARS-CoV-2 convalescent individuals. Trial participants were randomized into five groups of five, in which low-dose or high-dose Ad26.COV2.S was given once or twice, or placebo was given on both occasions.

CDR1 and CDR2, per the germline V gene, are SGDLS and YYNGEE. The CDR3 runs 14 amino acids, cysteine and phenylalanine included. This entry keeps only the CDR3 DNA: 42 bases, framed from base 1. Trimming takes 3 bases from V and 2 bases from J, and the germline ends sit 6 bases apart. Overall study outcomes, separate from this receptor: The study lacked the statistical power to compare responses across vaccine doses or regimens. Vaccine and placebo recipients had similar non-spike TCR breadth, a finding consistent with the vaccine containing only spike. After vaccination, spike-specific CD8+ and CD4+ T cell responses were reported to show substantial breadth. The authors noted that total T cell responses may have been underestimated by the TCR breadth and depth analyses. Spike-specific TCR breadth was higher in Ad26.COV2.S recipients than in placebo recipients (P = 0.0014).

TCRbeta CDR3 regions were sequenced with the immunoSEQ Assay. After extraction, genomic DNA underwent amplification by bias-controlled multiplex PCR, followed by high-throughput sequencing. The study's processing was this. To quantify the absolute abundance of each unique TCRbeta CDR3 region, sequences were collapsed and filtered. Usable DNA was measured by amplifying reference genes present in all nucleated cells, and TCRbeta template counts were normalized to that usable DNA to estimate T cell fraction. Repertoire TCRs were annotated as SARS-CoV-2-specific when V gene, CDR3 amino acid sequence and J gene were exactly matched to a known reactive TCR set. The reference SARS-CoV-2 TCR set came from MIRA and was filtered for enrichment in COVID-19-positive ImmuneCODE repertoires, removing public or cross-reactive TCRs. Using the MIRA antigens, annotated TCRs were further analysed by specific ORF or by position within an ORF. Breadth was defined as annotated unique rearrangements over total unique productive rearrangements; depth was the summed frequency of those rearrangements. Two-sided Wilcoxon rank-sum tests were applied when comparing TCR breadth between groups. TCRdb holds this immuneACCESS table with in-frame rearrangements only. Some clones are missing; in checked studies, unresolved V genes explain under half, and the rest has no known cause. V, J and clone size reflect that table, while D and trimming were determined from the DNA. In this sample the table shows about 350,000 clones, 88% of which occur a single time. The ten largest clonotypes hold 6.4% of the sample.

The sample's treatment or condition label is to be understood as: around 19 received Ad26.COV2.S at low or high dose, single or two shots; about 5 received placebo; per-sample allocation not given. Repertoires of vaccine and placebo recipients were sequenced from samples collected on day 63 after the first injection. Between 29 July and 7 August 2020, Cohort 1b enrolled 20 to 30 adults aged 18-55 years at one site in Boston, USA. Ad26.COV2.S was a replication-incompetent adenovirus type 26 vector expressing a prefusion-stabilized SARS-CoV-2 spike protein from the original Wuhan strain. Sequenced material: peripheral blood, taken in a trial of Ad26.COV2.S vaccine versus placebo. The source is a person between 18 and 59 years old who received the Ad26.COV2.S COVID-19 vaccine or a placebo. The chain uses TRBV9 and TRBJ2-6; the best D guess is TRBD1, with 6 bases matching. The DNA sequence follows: TGTGCCAGCAGCGACAGGGCTGGGGCCAACGTCCTGACTTTC. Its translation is CASSDRAGANVLTF.